A selection of T cell receptor beta chains follows, all from one sample in a study of CD8 T cells in ankylosing spondylitis. TCRdb reprocessed the 5' RACE reads with MiXCR, giving one entry per CDR3 protein. This table has 150,000 to 200,000 distinct CDR3 sequences, around a third appearing once. Sequenced: synovial fluid, either unsorted or a sorted T cell fraction (not recorded which). The receptors stem from a male donor with ankylosing spondylitis. The conserved cysteine and the conserved F or W are not part of the CDR3 here. A row's size may be missing; if present it is once, few, many or a size class.

ASSPGTASGNTIY,TRBV9,few,TRBJ1-3
SVAGSGETQY,TRBV29-1,-,TRBJ2-5
ATSDPGQGGTGELF,TRBV24-1,-,TRBJ2-2
ATSRAQGSYEQY,TRBV15,few,TRBJ2-7
ASSPLAGVKVEQY,TRBV7-2,few,TRBJ2-7
ASSHPGAKDGTEAF,TRBV21-1,few,TRBJ1-1
SARPWEGSSTRTEAF,TRBV20-1,-,TRBJ1-1
SAFGQGALNEQF,TRBV29-1,once,TRBJ2-1
ASSLARASGRDEQF,TRBV5-1,-,TRBJ2-1
ASSLAGQGVNEQF,TRBV5-1,many,TRBJ2-1
ASSYLGLAGLNNEQF,TRBV6-5,-,TRBJ2-1
SARGPGGRNEKLF,TRBV20-1,-,TRBJ1-4
ASRDSLYGYT,TRBV6-1,few,TRBJ1-2
SARGGHSPAYEQY,TRBV20-1,-,TRBJ2-7
ASRITSNTGELF,TRBV12-3/TRBV12-4,many,TRBJ2-2
ASSQQGQPQH,TRBV3-1,many,TRBJ1-5
ASSLKTAGGPNEQF,TRBV11-1,-,TRBJ2-1
ASSLRAELDGYT,TRBV7-8,few,TRBJ1-2